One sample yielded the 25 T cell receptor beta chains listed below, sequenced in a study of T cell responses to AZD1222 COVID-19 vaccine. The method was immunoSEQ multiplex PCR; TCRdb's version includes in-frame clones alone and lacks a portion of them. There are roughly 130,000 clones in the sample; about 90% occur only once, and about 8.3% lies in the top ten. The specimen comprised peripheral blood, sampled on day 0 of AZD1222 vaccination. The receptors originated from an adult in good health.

The CDR3 DNA reads as TGTGCCAGCAGCCCAGGCGAGGGAAATTCACCCCTCCACTTT. The encoded protein is CASSPGEGNSPLHF. The chain employs TRBV7-6 and TRBJ1-6, with D uncertain. The CDR3 runs 14 residues. Germline CDR1 and CDR2: SGHVS and FNYEAQ. Trimming removed 5 bases at V and 7 bases at J, with 12 bases between.

CDR3 nucleotide sequence: TGTGCCAGCAGCCCAAGGCGACTAGCGGGTAACAATGAGCAGTTCTTC. Protein product: CASSPRRLAGNNEQFF. The chain joins TRBV11-2 to TRBJ2-1; TRBD2 aligns across 10 bases. With V trimmed by 5 bases and J by 5 bases, 9 bases remained unmatched. CDR1 is SGHAT, CDR2 FQNNGV, per germline. The CDR3 spans 16 residues.

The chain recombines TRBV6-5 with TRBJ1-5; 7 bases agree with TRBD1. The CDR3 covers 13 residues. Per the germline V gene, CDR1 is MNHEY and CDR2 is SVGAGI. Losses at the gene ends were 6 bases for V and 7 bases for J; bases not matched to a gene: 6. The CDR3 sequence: CASSDRERQPQHF. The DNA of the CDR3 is TGTGCCAGCAGCGACAGGGAGCGGCAGCCCCAGCATTTT.

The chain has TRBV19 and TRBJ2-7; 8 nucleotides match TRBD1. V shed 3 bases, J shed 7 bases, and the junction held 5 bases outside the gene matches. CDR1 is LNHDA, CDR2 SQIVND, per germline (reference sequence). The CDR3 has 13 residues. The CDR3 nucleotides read TGTGCCAGTAGTATCCTATGGACAGGGGAGCAGTACTTC. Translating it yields CASSILWTGEQYF. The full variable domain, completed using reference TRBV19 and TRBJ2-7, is DGGITQSPKYLFRKEGQNVTLSCEQNLNHDAMYWYRQDPGQGLRLIYYSQIVNDFQKGDIAEGYSVSREKKESFPLTVTSAQKNPTAFYLCASSILWTGEQYFGPGTRLTVT.

The CDR3 region has the DNA TGTGCCAGCAGCCAAGGGCAGGGCGAGGTAAGGTGGAGTTTAGGCGAGCAGTACTTC. As protein: CASSQGQGEVRWSLGEQYF. The chain carries TRBV14 and TRBJ2-7, with D possibly being TRBD1 (5 bases). Trimming took 1 base from V and 6 from J, leaving 28 bases between them. Germline V gene sequence: CDR1 SGHDN, CDR2 FVKESK. The CDR3 totals 19 residues.

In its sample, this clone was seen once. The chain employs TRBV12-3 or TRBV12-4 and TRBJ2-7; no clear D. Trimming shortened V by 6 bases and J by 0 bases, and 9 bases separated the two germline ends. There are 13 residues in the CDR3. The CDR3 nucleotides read TGTGCCAGCAGCGGGTCGAGCTCCTACGAGCAGTACTTC. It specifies CASSGSSSYEQYF.

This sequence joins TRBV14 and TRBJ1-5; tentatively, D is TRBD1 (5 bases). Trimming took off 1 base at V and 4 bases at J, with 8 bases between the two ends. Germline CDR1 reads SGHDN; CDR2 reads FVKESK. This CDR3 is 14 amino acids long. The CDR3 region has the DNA TGTGCCAGCAGCCAAGGACAGAATAATCAGCCCCAGCATTTT. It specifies CASSQGQNNQPQHF.

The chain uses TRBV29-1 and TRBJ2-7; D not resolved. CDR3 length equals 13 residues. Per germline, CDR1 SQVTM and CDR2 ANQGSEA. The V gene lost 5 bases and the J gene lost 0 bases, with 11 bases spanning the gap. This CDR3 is CSVTAQLSYEQYF. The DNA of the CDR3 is TGCAGCGTTACTGCGCAGCTCTCCTACGAGCAGTACTTC.

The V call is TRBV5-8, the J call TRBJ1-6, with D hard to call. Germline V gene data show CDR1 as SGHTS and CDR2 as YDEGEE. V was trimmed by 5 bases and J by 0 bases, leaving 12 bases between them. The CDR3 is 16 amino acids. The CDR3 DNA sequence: TGTGCCAGCAGGCAATCGGGGAGCTCCTATAATTCACCCCTCCACTTT. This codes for CASRQSGSSYNSPLHF. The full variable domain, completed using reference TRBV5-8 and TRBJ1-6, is EAGVTQSPTHLIKTRGQQATLRCSPISGHTSVYWYQQALGLGLQFLLWYDEGEERNRGNFPPRFSGRQFPNYSSELNVNALELEDSALYLCASRQSGSSYNSPLHFGNGTRLTVT.

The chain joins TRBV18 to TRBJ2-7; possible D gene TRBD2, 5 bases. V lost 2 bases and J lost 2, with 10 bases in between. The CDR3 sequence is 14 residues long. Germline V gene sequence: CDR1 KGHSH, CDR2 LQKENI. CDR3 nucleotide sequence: TGTGCCAGCTCACCATTCGGGGAAGCCTACGAGCAGTACTTC. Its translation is CASSPFGEAYEQYF.

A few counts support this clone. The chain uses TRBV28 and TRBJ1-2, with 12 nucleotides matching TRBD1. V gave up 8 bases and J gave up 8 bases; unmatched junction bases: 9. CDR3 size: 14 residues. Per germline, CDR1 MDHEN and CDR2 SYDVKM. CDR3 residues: CASETGQGAGGYTF. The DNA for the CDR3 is TGTGCCAGCGAAACGGGACAGGGGGCTGGCGGCTACACCTTC.

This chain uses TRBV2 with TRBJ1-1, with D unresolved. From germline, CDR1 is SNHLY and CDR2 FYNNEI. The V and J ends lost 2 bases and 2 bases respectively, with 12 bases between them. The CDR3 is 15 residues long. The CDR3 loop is CASSELSGGNTEAFF. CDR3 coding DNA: TGTGCCAGCAGTGAATTGTCAGGCGGAAACACTGAAGCTTTCTTT.

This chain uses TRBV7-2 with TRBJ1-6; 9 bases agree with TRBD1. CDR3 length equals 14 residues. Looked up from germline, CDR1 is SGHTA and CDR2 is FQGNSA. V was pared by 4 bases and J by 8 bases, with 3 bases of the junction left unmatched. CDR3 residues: CASSYRDRDSPLHF. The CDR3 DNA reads TGTGCCAGCAGCTACCGGGACAGGGATTCACCCCTCCACTTT.

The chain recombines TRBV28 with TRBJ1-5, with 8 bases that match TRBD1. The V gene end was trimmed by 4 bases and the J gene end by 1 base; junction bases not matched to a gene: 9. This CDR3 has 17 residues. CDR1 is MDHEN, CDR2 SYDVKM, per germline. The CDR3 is CASSSGQGGLSNQPQHF. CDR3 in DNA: TGTGCCAGCAGTTCTGGACAGGGAGGACTAAGCAATCAGCCCCAGCATTTT.

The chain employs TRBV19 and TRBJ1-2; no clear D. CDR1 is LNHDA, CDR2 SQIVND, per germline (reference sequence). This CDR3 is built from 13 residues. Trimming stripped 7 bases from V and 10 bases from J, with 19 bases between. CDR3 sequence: CASTPGRSATYTF. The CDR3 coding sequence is TGTGCCAGTACCCCTGGCCGGAGCGCCACCTACACCTTC.

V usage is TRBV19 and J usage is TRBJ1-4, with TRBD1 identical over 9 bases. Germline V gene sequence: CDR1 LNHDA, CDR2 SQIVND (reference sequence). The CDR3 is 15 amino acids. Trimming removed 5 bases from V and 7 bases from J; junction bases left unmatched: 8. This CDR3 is CASSYTGTGIEKLFF. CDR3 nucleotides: TGTGCCAGTAGTTACACCGGGACAGGGATTGAAAAACTGTTTTTT.

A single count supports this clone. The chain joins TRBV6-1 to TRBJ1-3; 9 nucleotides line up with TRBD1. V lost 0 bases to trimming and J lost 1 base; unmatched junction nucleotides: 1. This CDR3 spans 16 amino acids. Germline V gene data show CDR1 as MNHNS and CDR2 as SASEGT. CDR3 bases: TGTGCCAGCAGTGAAGCGACAGGGGGATCTGGAAACACCATATATTTT. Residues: CASSEATGGSGNTIYF.

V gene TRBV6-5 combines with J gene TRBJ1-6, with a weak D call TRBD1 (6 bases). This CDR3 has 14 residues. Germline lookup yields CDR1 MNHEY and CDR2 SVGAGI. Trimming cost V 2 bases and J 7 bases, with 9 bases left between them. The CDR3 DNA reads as TGTGCCAGCAGTTACGGGGGGGCCAATTCACCCCTCCACTTT. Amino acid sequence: CASSYGGANSPLHF.

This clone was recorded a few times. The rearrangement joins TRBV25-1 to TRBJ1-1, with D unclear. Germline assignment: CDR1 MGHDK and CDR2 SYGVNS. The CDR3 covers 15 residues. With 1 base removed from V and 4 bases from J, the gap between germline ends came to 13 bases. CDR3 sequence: CASSEFRGVGTEAFF. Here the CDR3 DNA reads TGTGCCAGCAGTGAATTTCGGGGTGTTGGCACTGAAGCTTTCTTT. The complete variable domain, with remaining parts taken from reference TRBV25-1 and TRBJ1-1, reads EADIYQTPRYLVIGTGKKITLECSQTMGHDKMYWYQQDPGMELHLIHYSYGVNSTEKGDLSSESTVSRIRTEHFPLTLESARPSHTSQYLCASSEFRGVGTEAFFGQGTRLTVV.

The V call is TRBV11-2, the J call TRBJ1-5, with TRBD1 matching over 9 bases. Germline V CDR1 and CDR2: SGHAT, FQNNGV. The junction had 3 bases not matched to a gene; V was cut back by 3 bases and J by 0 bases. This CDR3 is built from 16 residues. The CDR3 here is CASSLGQGSSNQPQHF. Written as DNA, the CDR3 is TGTGCCAGCAGCTTGGGACAGGGATCTAGCAATCAGCCCCAGCATTTT. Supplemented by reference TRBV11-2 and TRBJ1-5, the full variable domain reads EAGVAQSPRYKIIEKRQSVAFWCNPISGHATLYWYQQILGQGPKLLIQFQNNGVVDDSQLPKDRFSAERLKGVDSTLKIQPAKLEDSAVYLCASSLGQGSSNQPQHFGDGTRLSIL.

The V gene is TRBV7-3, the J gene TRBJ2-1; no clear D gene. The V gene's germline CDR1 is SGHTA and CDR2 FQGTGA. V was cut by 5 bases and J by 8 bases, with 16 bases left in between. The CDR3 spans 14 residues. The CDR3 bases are TGTGCCAGCAGCCCGAGCCGCGGCAGCGATGAGCAGTTCTTC. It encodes CASSPSRGSDEQFF.

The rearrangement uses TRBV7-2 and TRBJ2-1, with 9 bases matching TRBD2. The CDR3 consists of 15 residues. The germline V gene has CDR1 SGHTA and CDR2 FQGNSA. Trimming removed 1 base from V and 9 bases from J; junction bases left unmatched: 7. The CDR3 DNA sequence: TGTGCCAGCAGCTTAGTAAGCGGGAGGAGCGGTGAGCAGTTCTTC. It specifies CASSLVSGRSGEQFF.

The CDR3 spells CSASGSGSEKLFF. The CDR3 region has the DNA TGCAGTGCTAGTGGGTCCGGTAGCGAAAAACTGTTTTTT. The genes are TRBV20-1 and TRBJ1-4; D not resolved. Trimming removed 3 bases at V and 8 bases at J, with 13 bases between. The germline gives CDR1 DFQATT, CDR2 SNEGSKA (reference sequence). The length of the CDR3 is 13 residues.

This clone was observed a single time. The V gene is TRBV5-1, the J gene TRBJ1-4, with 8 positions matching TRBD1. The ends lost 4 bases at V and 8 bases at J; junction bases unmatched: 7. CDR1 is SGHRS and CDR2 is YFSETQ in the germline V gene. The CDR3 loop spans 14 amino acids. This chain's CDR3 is CASSGTGLWEKLFF. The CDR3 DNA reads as TGCGCCAGCAGCGGGACAGGCCTATGGGAAAAACTGTTTTTT.

The CDR3 loop reads CASSQGLGGEQFF. As DNA, the CDR3 is TGTGCCAGCAGCCAAGGTCTCGGGGGTGAGCAGTTCTTC. The chain carries TRBV14 and TRBJ2-1, with a weak D call TRBD2 (6 bases). The CDR3 sequence is 13 residues long. V was pared by 1 base and J by 9 bases, with 10 bases between. Per the germline V gene, CDR1 is SGHDN and CDR2 is FVKESK.